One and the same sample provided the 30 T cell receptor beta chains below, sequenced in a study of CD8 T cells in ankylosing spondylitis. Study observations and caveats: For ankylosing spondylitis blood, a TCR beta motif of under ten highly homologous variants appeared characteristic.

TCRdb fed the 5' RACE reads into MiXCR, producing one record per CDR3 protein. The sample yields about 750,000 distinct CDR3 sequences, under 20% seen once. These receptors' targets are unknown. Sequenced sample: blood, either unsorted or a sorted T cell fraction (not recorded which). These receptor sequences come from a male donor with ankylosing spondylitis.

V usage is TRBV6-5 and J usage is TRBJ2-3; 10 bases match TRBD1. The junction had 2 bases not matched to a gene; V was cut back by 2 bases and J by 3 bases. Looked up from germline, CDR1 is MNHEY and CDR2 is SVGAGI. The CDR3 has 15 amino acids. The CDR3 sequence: CASSYGQGETDTQYF. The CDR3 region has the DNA TGTGCCAGCAGTTACGGACAGGGGGAGACAGATACGCAGTATTTT.

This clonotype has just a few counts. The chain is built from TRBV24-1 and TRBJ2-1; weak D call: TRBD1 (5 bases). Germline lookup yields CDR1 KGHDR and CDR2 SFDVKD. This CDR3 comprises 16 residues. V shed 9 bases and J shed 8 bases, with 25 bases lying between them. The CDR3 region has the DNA TGTGCCACCCAGTCCGGGCCGACCCAGGGATTCGATGAGCAGTTCTTC. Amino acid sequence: CATQSGPTQGFDEQFF.

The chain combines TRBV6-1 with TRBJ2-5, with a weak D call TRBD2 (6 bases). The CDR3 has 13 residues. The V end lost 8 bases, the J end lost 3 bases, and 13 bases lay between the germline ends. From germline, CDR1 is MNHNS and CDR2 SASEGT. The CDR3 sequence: CASRLPGEETQYF. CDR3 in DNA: TGTGCCAGCCGATTGCCGGGGGAAGAGACCCAGTACTTC.

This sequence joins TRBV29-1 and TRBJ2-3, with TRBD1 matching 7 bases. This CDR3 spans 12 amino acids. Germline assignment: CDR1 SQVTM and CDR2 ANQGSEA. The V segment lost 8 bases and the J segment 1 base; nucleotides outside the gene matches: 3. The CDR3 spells CSSTGGTDTQYF. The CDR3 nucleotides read TGCAGCTCCACAGGGGGCACAGATACGCAGTATTTT.

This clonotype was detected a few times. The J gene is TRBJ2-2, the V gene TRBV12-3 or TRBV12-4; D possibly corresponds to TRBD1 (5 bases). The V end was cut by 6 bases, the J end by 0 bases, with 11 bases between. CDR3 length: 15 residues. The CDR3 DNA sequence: TGTGCCAGCAGGACAGCTACGTCGAACACCGGGGAGCTGTTTTTT. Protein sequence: CASRTATSNTGELFF.

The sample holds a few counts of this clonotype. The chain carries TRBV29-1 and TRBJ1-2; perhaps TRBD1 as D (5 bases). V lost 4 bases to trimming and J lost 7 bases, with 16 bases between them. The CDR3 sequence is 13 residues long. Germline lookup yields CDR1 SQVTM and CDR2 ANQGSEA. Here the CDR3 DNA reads TGCAGCGTTGGGGGGGAGGCCTGGGTTGGCTACACCTTC. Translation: CSVGGEAWVGYTF.

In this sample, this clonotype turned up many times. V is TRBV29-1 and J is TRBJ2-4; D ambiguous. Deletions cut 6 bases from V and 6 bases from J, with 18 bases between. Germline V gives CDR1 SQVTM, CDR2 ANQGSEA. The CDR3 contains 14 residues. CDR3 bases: TGCAGCGTCGAGGACGCCCTCCCGGGAAACATTCAGTACTTC. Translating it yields CSVEDALPGNIQYF.

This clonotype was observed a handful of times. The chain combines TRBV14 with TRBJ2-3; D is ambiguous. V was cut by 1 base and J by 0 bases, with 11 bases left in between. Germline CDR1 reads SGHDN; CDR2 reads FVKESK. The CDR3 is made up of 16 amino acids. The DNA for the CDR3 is TGTGCCAGCAGCCAAGTACGGCTCTCTAGCACAGATACGCAGTATTTT. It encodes CASSQVRLSSTDTQYF.

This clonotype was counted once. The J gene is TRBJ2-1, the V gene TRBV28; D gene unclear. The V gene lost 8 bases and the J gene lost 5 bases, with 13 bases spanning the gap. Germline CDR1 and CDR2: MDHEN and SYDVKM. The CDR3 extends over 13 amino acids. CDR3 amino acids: CASGTIEDNEQFF. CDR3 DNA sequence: TGTGCCAGCGGCACTATAGAAGACAATGAGCAGTTCTTC. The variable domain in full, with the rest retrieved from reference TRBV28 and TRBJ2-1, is DVKVTQSSRYLVKRTGEKVFLECVQDMDHENMFWYRQDPGLGLRLIYFSYDVKMKEKGDIPEGYSVSREKKERFSLILESASTNQTSMYLCASGTIEDNEQFFGPGTRLTVL.

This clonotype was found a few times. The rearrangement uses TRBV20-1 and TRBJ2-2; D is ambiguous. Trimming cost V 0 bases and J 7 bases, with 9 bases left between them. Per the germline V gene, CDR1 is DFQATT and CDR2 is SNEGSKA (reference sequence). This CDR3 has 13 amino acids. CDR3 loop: CSARDLAIGELFF. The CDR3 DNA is TGCAGTGCTAGAGATCTGGCAATCGGGGAGCTGTTTTTT.

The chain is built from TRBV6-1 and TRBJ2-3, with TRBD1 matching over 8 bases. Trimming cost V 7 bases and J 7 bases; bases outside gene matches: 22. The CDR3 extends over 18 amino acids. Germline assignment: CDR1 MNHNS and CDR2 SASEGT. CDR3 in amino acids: CASTPVFGQGASANTQYF. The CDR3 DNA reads TGTGCCAGCACCCCGGTCTTTGGGCAGGGGGCGTCGGCGAATACGCAGTATTTT.

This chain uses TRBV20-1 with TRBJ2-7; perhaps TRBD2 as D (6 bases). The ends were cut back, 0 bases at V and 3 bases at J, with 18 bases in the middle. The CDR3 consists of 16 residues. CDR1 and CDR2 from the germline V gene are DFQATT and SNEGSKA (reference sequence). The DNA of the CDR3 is TGCAGTGCTAGAGATCAGGAGGGGATCTTATACTACGAGCAGTACTTC. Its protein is CSARDQEGILYYEQYF.

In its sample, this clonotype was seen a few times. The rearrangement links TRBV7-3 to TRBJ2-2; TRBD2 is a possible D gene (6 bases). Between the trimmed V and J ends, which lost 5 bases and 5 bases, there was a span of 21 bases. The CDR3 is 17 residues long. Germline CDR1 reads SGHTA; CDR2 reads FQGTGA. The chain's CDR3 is CASSPTRGQGGTGELFF. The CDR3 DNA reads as TGTGCCAGCAGCCCGACGCGGGGTCAGGGTGGTACCGGGGAGCTGTTTTTT.

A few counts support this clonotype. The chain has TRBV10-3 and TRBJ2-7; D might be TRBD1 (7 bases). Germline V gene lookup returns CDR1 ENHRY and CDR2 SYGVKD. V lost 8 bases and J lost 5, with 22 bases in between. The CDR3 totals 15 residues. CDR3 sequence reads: CAIPGDRQKGNEQYF. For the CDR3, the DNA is TGTGCCATCCCGGGGGACAGACAAAAAGGGAACGAGCAGTACTTC.

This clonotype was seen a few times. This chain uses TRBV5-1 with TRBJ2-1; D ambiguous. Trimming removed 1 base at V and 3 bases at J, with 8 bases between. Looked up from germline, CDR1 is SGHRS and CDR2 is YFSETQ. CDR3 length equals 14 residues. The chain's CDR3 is CASSLLGYYNEQFF. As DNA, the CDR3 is TGCGCCAGCAGCTTGCTGGGCTACTACAATGAGCAGTTCTTC.

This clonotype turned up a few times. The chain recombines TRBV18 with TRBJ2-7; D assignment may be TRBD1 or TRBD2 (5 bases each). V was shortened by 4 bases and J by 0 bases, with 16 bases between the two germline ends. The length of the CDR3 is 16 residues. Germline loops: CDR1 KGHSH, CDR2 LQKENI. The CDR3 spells CASSLGAGASSYEQYF. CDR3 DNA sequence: TGTGCCAGCTCACTGGGCGCCGGGGCTAGCTCCTACGAGCAGTACTTC.

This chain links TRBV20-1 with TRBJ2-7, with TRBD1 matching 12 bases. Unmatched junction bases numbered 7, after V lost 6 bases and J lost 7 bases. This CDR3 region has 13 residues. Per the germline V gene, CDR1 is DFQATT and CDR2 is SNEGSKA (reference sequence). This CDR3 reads CSATGQGAWEQYF. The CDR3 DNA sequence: TGCAGTGCAACGGGACAGGGGGCCTGGGAGCAGTACTTC.

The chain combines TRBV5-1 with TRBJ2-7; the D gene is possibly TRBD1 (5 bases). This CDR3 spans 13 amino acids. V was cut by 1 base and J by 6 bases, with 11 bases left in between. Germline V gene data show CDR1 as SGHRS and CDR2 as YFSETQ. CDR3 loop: CASSLNFGAEQYF. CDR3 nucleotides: TGCGCCAGCAGCTTGAATTTTGGGGCCGAGCAGTACTTC.

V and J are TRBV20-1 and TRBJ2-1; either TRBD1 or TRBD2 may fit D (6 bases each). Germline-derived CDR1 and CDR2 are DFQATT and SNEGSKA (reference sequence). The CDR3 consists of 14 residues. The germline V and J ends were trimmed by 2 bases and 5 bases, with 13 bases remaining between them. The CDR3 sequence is CSARLGGAHNEQFF. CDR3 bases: TGCAGTGCTAGATTGGGGGGCGCACACAATGAGCAGTTCTTC.

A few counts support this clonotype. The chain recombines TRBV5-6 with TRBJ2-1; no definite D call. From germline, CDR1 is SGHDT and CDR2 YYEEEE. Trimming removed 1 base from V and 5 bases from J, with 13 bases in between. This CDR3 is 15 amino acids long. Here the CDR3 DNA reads TGTGCCAGCAGCTTGACGTGGCGGCCCAACAATGAGCAGTTCTTC. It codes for CASSLTWRPNNEQFF.

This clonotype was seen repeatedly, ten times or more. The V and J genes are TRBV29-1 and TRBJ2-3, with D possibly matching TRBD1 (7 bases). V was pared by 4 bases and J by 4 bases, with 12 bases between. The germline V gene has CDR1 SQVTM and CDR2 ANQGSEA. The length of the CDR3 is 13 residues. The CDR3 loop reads CSVVTGRSDTQYF. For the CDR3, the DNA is TGCAGCGTTGTGACAGGGAGGTCAGATACGCAGTATTTT.

The DNA of the CDR3 is TGTGCCAGCAGTATCCGGGGACTAGCGGGAGGAACAGATACGCAGTATTTT. Translated: CASSIRGLAGGTDTQYF. The gene calls are TRBV6-1 and TRBJ2-3; TRBD2 matches at 15 bases. V gave up 5 bases and J gave up 3 bases; unmatched junction bases: 6. Per germline, CDR1 MNHNS and CDR2 SASEGT. The CDR3 length is 17 residues.

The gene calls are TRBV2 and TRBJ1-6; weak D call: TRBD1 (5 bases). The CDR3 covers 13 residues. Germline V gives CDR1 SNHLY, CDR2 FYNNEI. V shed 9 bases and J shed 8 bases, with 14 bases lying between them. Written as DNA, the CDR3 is TGTGCCAGTACCGGGGCCGGCGATTCACCCCTCCACTTT. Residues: CASTGAGDSPLHF.

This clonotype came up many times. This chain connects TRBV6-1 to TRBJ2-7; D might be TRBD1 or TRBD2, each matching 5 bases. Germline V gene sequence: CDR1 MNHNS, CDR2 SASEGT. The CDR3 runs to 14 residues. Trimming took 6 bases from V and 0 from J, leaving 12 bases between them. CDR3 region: CASSPEGSSYEQYF. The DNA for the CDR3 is TGTGCCAGCAGCCCCGAGGGGAGCTCCTACGAGCAGTACTTC.

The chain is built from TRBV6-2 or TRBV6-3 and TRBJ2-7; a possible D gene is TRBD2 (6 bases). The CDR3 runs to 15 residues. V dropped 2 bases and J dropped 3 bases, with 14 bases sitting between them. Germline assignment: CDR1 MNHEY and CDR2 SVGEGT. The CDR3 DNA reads TGTGCCAGCAGTTACGGGAGCGGACTAAACTACGAGCAGTACTTC. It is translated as CASSYGSGLNYEQYF.

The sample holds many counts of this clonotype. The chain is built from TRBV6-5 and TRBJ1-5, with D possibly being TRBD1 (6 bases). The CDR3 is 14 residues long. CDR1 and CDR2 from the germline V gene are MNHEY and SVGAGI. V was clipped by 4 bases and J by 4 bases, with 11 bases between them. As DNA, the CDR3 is TGTGCCAGCAGTTCGAGGGGGGGAAATCAGCCCCAGCATTTT. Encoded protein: CASSSRGGNQPQHF.

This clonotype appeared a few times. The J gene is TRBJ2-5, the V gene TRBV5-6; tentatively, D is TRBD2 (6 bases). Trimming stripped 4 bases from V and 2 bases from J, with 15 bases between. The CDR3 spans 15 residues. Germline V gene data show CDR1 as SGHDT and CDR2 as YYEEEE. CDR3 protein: CASSAPGTLQETQYF. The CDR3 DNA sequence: TGTGCCAGCAGCGCACCCGGGACTCTACAAGAGACCCAGTACTTC.

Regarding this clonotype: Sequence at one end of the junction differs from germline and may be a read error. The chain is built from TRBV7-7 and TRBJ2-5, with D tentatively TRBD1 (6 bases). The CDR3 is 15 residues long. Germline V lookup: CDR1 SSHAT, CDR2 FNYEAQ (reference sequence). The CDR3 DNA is TGTGCTAGCAGCCCATATATAGGGGGACAAGAGACCCAGTACTTC. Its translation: CASSPYIGGQETQYF. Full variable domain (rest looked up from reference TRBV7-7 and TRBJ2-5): GAGVSQSPRYKVTKRGQDVTLRCDPISSHATLYWYQQALGQGPEFLTYFNYEAQPDKSGLPSDRFSAERPEGSISTLTIQRTEQRDSAMYRCASSPYIGGQETQYFGPGTRLLVL.

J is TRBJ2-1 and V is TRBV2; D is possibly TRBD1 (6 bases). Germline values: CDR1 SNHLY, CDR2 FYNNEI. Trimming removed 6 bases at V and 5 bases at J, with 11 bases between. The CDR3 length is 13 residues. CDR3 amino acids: CASRGDIHNEQFF. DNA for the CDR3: TGTGCCAGCAGAGGGGACATTCACAATGAGCAGTTCTTC.

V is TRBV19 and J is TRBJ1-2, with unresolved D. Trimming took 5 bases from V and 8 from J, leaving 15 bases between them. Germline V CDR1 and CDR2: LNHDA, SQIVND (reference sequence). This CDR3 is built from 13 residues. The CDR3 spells CASSEELKGGYTF. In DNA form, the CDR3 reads TGTGCCAGTAGTGAGGAACTTAAAGGAGGCTACACCTTC.